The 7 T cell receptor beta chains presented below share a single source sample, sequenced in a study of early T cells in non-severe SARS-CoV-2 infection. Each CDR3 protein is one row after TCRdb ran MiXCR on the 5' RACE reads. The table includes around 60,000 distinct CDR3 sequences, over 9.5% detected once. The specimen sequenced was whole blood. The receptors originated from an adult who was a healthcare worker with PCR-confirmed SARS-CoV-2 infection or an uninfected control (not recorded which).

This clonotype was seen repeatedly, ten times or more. In DNA, the CDR3 is TGTGCCAGTAGTAATAAGGCACCCGGGCCCCAGCATTTT. This sequence encodes CASSNKAPGPQHF. This chain links TRBV19 with TRBJ1-5; D is undetermined. Germline V gives CDR1 LNHDA, CDR2 SQIVND (reference sequence). The V gene lost 4 bases and the J gene lost 9 bases, with 13 bases spanning the gap. The CDR3 is 13 residues long.

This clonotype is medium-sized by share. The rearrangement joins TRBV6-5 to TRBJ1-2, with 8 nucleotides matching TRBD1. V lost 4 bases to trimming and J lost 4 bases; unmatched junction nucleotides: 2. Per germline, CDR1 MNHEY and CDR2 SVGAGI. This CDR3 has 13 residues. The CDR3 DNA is TGTGCCAGCAGTTTGGACAGGGCCTATGGCTACACCTTC. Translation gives CASSLDRAYGYTF.

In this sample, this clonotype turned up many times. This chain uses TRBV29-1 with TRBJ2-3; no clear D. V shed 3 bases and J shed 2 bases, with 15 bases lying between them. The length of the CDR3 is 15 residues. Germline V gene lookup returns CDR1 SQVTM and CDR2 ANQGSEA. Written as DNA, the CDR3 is TGCAGCGTTGAGGAACAAGGGAAATACACAGATACGCAGTATTTT. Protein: CSVEEQGKYTDTQYF.

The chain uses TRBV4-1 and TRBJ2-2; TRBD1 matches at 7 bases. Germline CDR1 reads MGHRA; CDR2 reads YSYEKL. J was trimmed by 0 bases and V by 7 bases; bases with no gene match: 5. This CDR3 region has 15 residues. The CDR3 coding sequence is TGCGCCAGCAACAGGGGCGGCACGAACACCGGGGAGCTGTTTTTT. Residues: CASNRGGTNTGELFF.

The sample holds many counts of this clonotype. CDR3 in DNA: TGCAGTGCTAGAGATCCCCAGAGCTCCTACGAGCAGTACTTC. This encodes CSARDPQSSYEQYF. The J gene is TRBJ2-7, the V gene TRBV20-1; D is ambiguous. The CDR3 is 14 amino acids. The V end lost 0 bases, the J end lost 0 bases, and 9 bases lay between the germline ends. Germline CDR1 reads DFQATT; CDR2 reads SNEGSKA (reference sequence).

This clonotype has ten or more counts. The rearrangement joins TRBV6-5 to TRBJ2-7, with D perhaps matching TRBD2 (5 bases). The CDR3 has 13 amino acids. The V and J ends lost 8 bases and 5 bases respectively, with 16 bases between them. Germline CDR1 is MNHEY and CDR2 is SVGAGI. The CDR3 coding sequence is TGTGCCAGCGGTAGAGGGAGCACGGACGAGCAGTACTTC. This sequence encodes CASGRGSTDEQYF.

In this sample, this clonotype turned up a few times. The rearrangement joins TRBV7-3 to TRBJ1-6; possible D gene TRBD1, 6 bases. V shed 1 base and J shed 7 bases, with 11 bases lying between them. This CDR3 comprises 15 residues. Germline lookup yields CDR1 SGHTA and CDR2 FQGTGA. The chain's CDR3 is CASSLISGGNSPLHF. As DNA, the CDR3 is TGTGCCAGCAGCTTAATTTCGGGGGGCAATTCACCCCTCCACTTT.